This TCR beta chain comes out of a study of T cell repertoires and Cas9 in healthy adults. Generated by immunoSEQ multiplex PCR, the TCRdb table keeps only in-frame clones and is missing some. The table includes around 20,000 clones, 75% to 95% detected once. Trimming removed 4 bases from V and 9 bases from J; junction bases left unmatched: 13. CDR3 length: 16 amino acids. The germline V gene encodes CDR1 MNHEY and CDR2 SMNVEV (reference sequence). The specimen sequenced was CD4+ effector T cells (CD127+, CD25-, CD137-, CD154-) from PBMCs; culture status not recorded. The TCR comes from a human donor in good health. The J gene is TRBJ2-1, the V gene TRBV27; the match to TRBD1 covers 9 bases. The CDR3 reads CASSSPGTGRIVEQFF. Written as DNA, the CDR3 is TGTGCCAGCAGTTCCCCCGGGACAGGGAGAATTGTTGAGCAGTTCTTC.